These 23 T cell receptor beta chains came from one sample sequenced in a study of CD8+ T cells in alopecia areata. RNA, once extracted, was reverse transcribed into cDNA for use as the sequencing template. Generated by immunoSEQ multiplex PCR, the TCRdb table keeps only in-frame clones and is missing some. The sample consists of 9,500 to 15,000 clones, about 53% of them appearing once. Patients with alopecia areata provided lesional scalp punch biopsies as well as peripheral blood. Sequenced material: skin. Every receptor here comes from a human donor with alopecia areata.

Points on this clone: Other DNA variants within this sample encode the same CDR3. This sequence joins TRBV7-2 and TRBJ2-5, with 9 bases identical to TRBD2. Germline-derived CDR1 and CDR2 are SGHTA and FQGNSA. J lost 4 bases, V lost 5 bases, and 5 bases had no gene match. The CDR3 extends over 14 amino acids. DNA for the CDR3: TGTGCCAGCAGCCCCCGGCGGGGGGGAGAGACCCAGTACTTC. Its translation is CASSPRRGGETQYF.

The gene calls are TRBV9 and TRBJ1-2, with D perhaps TRBD1 (5 bases). Germline-derived CDR1 and CDR2 are SGDLS and YYNGEE. Trimming removed 3 bases at V and 7 bases at J, with 19 bases between. The length of the CDR3 is 15 residues. CDR3 sequence: CASSERASLGGGYTF. CDR3 nucleotides: TGTGCCAGCAGCGAACGGGCTTCGCTGGGGGGTGGCTACACCTTC.

The V and J genes are TRBV6-5 and TRBJ2-7; 8 bases agree with TRBD1. The CDR3 is 14 amino acids. CDR1 is MNHEY, CDR2 SVGAGI, per germline. V was pared by 5 bases and J by 6 bases, with 9 bases of the junction left unmatched. The CDR3: CASSKDRVSGEQYF. CDR3 in DNA: TGTGCCAGCAGTAAGGACAGGGTAAGCGGCGAGCAGTACTTC.

The J gene is TRBJ2-1, the V gene TRBV30; 7 bases line up with TRBD2. This CDR3 is built from 16 residues. The germline CDR1 and CDR2 sequences are GTSNPN and SVGIG (reference sequence). The J segment lost 5 bases and the V segment lost 4 bases, leaving 14 bases of the junction unmatched. The CDR3 DNA reads TGTGCCTGGAATTTCGGGGGGAGGGGATCTAACAATGAGCAGTTCTTC. Encoded protein: CAWNFGGRGSNNEQFF.

The chain uses TRBV6-6 and TRBJ2-5, with unresolved D. Looked up from germline, CDR1 is MNHNY and CDR2 is SVGAGI (reference sequence). The CDR3 has 11 residues. Trimming left V 5 bases short and J 7 bases short, with 8 bases between. The CDR3 spells CASSAPRTQYF. CDR3 DNA sequence: TGTGCCAGCAGTGCACCGAGGACCCAGTACTTC.

This clone has just a few counts. The chain has TRBV10-2 and TRBJ2-1; 9 nucleotides align to TRBD2. The germline V gene encodes CDR1 WSHSY and CDR2 SAAADI. CDR3 length: 15 amino acids. V was pared by 5 bases and J by 4 bases, with 6 bases of the junction left unmatched. The CDR3 DNA is TGCGCCAGCAGTATGACTAGCGGAGCTTACAATGAGCAGTTCTTC. It specifies CASSMTSGAYNEQFF.

The CDR3 DNA reads TGCGCCAGCAGTTCGACTAGCGGTAATGAGCAGTTCTTC. This translates into CASSSTSGNEQFF. The chain links TRBV10-1 to TRBJ2-1, with 9 bases matching TRBD2. This CDR3 has 13 residues. The germline CDR1 and CDR2 sequences are WNHNN and SYGVQD (reference sequence). The V and J ends lost 5 bases and 7 bases, in that order; junction bases with no gene match: 3.

The chain employs TRBV6-4 and TRBJ2-1; 8 bases align to TRBD2. The CDR3 extends over 13 amino acids. Germline lookup yields CDR1 MRHNA and CDR2 SNTAGT. V shed 4 bases and J 9 bases; nucleotides not matched to a gene: 5. The CDR3 DNA follows: TGTGCCAGCAGTGTGGGACTAGAAGGTGAGCAGTTCTTC. It translates to CASSVGLEGEQFF.

This clone is medium-sized (0.01 to 0.1%). J is TRBJ2-7 and V is TRBV5-1; tentative D call: TRBD1 (6 bases). Germline V gene lookup returns CDR1 SGHRS and CDR2 YFSETQ. CDR3 length equals 16 residues. The germline V and J ends were trimmed by 1 base and 2 bases, with 16 bases remaining between them. The CDR3 here is CASSLRQGMKTYEQYF. The CDR3 DNA is TGCGCCAGCAGCTTGAGGCAGGGGATGAAAACCTACGAGCAGTACTTC.

This clone showed up just a few times. V and J are TRBV6-5 and TRBJ1-5; D call uncertain. Trimming shortened V by 5 bases and J by 1 base, and 9 bases separated the two germline ends. Germline CDR1 is MNHEY and CDR2 is SVGAGI. The length of the CDR3 is 14 residues. DNA of the CDR3: TGTGCCAGCAGTCCCCTGGACAGCAATCAGCCCCAGCATTTT. Translating it yields CASSPLDSNQPQHF.

Only a few counts were recorded for this clone. This chain connects TRBV14 to TRBJ1-1, with a weak D call TRBD1 (5 bases). Germline CDR1 SGHDN, CDR2 FVKESK. This CDR3 is 16 amino acids long. V dropped 1 base and J dropped 4 bases, with 16 bases sitting between them. CDR3 region: CASSQGYAGRSTEAFF. The DNA of the CDR3 is TGTGCCAGCAGCCAAGGGTATGCAGGGAGGAGCACTGAAGCTTTCTTT.

V gene TRBV29-1 combines with J gene TRBJ2-7; the match to TRBD2 covers 12 bases. The germline CDR1 and CDR2 sequences are SQVTM and ANQGSEA. The CDR3 extends over 17 amino acids. J was trimmed by 0 bases and V by 5 bases; bases with no gene match: 11. The CDR3 region has the DNA TGCAGCGTTTCCCGTGGGACTAGCGGGCGAATCTCCTACGAGCAGTACTTC. Its protein product is CSVSRGTSGRISYEQYF.

This clone came up a few times. This chain joins TRBV7-6 and TRBJ2-7; perhaps TRBD1 as D (6 bases). CDR1 SGHVS and CDR2 FNYEAQ come from the germline V gene. The CDR3 is 13 amino acids. The ends were cut back, 4 bases at V and 5 bases at J, with 12 bases in the middle. Here the CDR3 DNA reads TGTGCCAGCAGCTACAGACAGGCCCACGAGCAGTACTTC. Protein: CASSYRQAHEQYF.

The V and J genes are TRBV6-5 and TRBJ1-1; D remains ambiguous. This CDR3 contains 15 residues. The V end was cut by 2 bases, the J end by 2 bases, with 12 bases between. The V gene's germline CDR1 is MNHEY and CDR2 SVGAGI. For the CDR3, the DNA is TGTGCCAGCAGTTACCCCTCCGGAGGAAACACTGAAGCTTTCTTT. Its translation: CASSYPSGGNTEAFF.

This clone turned up a few times. The chain couples TRBV29-1 to TRBJ1-4; TRBD1 matches at 7 bases. Germline CDR1 reads SQVTM; CDR2 reads ANQGSEA. CDR3 length equals 15 residues. V shed 4 bases and J 0 bases; nucleotides not matched to a gene: 5. The CDR3 coding sequence is TGCAGCGTTGGAGGGGACAGCGCAACTAATGAAAAACTGTTTTTT. The encoded protein is CSVGGDSATNEKLFF.

V and J are TRBV7-2 and TRBJ2-7; D is unresolved. Germline V gene sequence: CDR1 SGHTA, CDR2 FQGNSA. V lost 4 bases to trimming and J lost 3 bases, with 13 bases between them. The CDR3 consists of 14 residues. The CDR3 DNA reads TGTGCCAGCAGCTCAGAGGCAGCCAGCTACGAGCAGTACTTC. Amino acids: CASSSEAASYEQYF.

V and J are TRBV28 and TRBJ2-3; 15 bases match TRBD2. CDR1 is MDHEN and CDR2 is SYDVKM in the germline V gene. V was pared by 5 bases and J by 5 bases, with 17 bases of the junction left unmatched. The CDR3 has 20 amino acids. In DNA, the CDR3 is TGTGCCAGCAGTCCTCGGACACCGGGACTAGCGGGGGGCCGGGGAGATACGCAGTATTTT. It translates to CASSPRTPGLAGGRGDTQYF.

J is TRBJ2-5 and V is TRBV5-4; 9 nucleotides agree with TRBD1. The V gene's germline CDR1 is SGHNT and CDR2 YYREEE (reference sequence). This CDR3 is built from 16 residues. After removal of 2 bases from V and 4 bases from J, the junction contained 9 bases not matched to a gene. Written as DNA, the CDR3 is TGTGCCAGCAGCTTACCCCGACAGGGGGAGGGAGAGACCCAGTACTTC. It codes for CASSLPRQGEGETQYF. The variable domain in full, completed from reference TRBV5-4 and TRBJ2-5, reads ETGVTQSPTHLIKTRGQQVTLRCSSQSGHNTVSWYQQALGQGPQFIFQYYREEENGRGNFPPRFSGLQFPNYSSELNVNALELDDSALYLCASSLPRQGEGETQYFGPGTRLLVL.

V gene TRBV6-1 combines with J gene TRBJ2-1; no clear D. CDR1 is MNHNS, CDR2 SASEGT, per germline. CDR3 length: 17 amino acids. With 4 bases removed from V and 6 bases from J, the gap between germline ends came to 22 bases. The CDR3 region has the DNA TGTGCCAGCAGTGGCGATTCGTTAAGTCCCGCACGCAATGAGCAGTTCTTC. Amino acids: CASSGDSLSPARNEQFF.

This clone was observed a handful of times. The rearrangement uses TRBV28 and TRBJ2-5, with D uncertain. CDR1 MDHEN and CDR2 SYDVKM come from the germline V gene. V lost 2 bases to trimming and J lost 0 bases, with 7 bases between them. There are 14 residues in the CDR3. The CDR3 region is CASSLNDDQETQYF. CDR3 in DNA: TGTGCCAGCAGTTTAAATGACGACCAAGAGACCCAGTACTTC. Full variable domain (outside the CDR3, taken from reference TRBV28 and TRBJ2-5): DVKVTQSSRYLVKRTGEKVFLECVQDMDHENMFWYRQDPGLGLRLIYFSYDVKMKEKGDIPEGYSVSREKKERFSLILESASTNQTSMYLCASSLNDDQETQYFGPGTRLLVL.

The chain links TRBV10-3 to TRBJ1-6; TRBD1 matches 7 bases. V lost 3 bases and J lost 6; bases outside the gene matches: 8. The CDR3 spans 16 residues. Germline V gene data show CDR1 as ENHRY and CDR2 as SYGVKD. Written as DNA, the CDR3 is TGTGCCATCAGTGACGTCACAGGGGTGGGTAATTCACCCCTCCACTTT. This sequence encodes CAISDVTGVGNSPLHF.

By its share, this clone is large. The gene calls are TRBV28 and TRBJ2-2; perhaps D is TRBD1 or TRBD2 (7 bases each). CDR3 length: 13 residues. Germline V gene sequence: CDR1 MDHEN, CDR2 SYDVKM. The V end was cut by 8 bases, the J end by 6 bases, with 13 bases between. The CDR3 loop reads CASGQGGSGELFF. Here the CDR3 DNA reads TGTGCCAGCGGCCAGGGGGGGTCCGGGGAGCTGTTTTTT.

For the CDR3, the DNA is TGCGCCAGCAGCTCCGACTTAAACATTCAGTACTTC. As protein: CASSSDLNIQYF. J is TRBJ2-4 and V is TRBV5-1; D gene unclear. Germline loops: CDR1 SGHRS, CDR2 YFSETQ. The V and J ends lost 3 bases and 6 bases respectively, with 7 bases between them. CDR3 length: 12 amino acids.